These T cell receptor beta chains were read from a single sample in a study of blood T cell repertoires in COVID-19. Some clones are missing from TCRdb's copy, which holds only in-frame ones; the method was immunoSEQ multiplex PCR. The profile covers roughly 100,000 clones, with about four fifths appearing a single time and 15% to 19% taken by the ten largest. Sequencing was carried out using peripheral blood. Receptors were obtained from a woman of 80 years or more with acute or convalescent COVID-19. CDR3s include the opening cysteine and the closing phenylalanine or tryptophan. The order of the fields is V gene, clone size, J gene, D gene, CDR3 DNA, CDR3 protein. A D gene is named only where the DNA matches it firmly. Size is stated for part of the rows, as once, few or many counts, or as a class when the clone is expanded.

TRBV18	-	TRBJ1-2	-	TGTGCCAGCTCACCACCGGCCAGGTTCGATGGCTACACCTTC	CASSPPARFDGYTF
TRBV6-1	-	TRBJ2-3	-	TGTGCCAGCAGTGAAGCAGGACACTACACAGATACGCAGTATTTT	CASSEAGHYTDTQYF
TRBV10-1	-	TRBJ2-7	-	TGCGCCAGCAGTGAAGCCAGGGGCTACGAGCAGTACTTC	CASSEARGYEQYF
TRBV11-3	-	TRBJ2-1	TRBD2	TGTGCCAGCAGCTCTCGGAGCGGGAAAAATGAGCAGTTCTTC	CASSSRSGKNEQFF
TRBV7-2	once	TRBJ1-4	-	TGTGCCAGCAGCTTAGGAGTTGGTGAAAAACTGTTTTTT	CASSLGVGEKLFF
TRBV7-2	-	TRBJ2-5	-	TGTGCCAGCAGCAGGACACGGGGGCAAGAGACCCAGTACTTC	CASSRTRGQETQYF
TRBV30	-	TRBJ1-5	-	TGTGCCTGGAGTTTGGGGGCCTATGGGAATCAGCCCCAGCATTTT	CAWSLGAYGNQPQHF
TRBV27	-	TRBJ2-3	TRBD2	TGTGCCAGCAATGCTCGTACGGGAGGGAACGCAGATACGCAGTATTTT	CASNARTGGNADTQYF
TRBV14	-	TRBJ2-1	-	TGTGCCAGCAGCCCCTCCAGCGCCCGTGAGCAGTTCTTC	CASSPSSAREQFF
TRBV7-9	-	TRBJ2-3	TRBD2	TGTGCCAGCAGCTTAGCGACTAGCGGGAGATCATATACGCAGTATTTT	CASSLATSGRSYTQYF
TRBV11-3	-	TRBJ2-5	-	TGTGCCAGCAGCCTTAGCGTGCAAGAGACCCAGTACTTC	CASSLSVQETQYF
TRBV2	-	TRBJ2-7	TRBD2	TGTGCCAGCAGCACCGGGACTAGCGGGAGGGCCACCTACGAGCAGTACTTC	CASSTGTSGRATYEQYF
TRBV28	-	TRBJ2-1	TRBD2	TGTGCCAGCAATACAGTGTCCGGGGGGTCCTACAATGAGCAGTTCTTC	CASNTVSGGSYNEQFF
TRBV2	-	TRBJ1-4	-	TGTGCCAGCGGCTCTACCGAGGGTGAAAAACTGTTTTTT	CASGSTEGEKLFF
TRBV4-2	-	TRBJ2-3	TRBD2	TGTGCCAGCAGCCACGTTCGACTAGCGGGAGTAGATACGCAGTATTTT	CASSHVRLAGVDTQYF
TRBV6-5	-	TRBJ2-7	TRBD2	TGTGCCAGCGGGACTAGCGGGGCCTACGAGCAGTACTTC	CASGTSGAYEQYF
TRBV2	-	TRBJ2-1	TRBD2	TGTGCCAGCACCGGGGGGGTGGCGATCTACAATGAGCAGTTCTTC	CASTGGVAIYNEQFF
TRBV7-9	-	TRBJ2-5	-	TGTGCCAGCAGCGCCGGATCAACGGGAGAGACCCAGTACTTC	CASSAGSTGETQYF
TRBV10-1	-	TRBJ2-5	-	TGCGCCAGCAGCCTGAATACGGGAGAGACCCAGTACTTC	CASSLNTGETQYF
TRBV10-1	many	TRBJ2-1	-	TGCGCCAGCAGTGAGGGACAACACTCCTACAATGAGCAGTTCTTC	CASSEGQHSYNEQFF
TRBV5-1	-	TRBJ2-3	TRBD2	TGCGCCAGCAGCTTGAGAGCGGGAACAGATACGCAGTATTTT	CASSLRAGTDTQYF
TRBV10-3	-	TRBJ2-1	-	TGTGCCATCAGTACCGGGACTCTCAATGAGCAGTTCTTC	CAISTGTLNEQFF
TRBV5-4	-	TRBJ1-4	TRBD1	TGTGCCAGCAGCGTACAGACAGGGGTGAATGAAAAACTGTTTTTT	CASSVQTGVNEKLFF
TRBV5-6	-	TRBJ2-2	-	TGTGCCACCCAAACTCAGGGGAATTCCGGGGAGCTGTTTTTT	CATQTQGNSGELFF
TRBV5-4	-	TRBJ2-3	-	TGTGCCAGCAGCTCCCCCATGGGGGGTAGCACAGATACGCAGTATTTT	CASSSPMGGSTDTQYF
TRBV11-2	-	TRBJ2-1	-	TGTGCCAGCAGCCGCGGGACTTTTCCGGGGGAGCAGTTCTTC	CASSRGTFPGEQFF
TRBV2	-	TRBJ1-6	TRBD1	TGTGCCAGCAGTGAGGACAGGGGGCGCTCACCCCTCCACTTT	CASSEDRGRSPLHF
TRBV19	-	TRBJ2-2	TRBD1	TGTGCCAGTAGAGACACCGGGACAGGGAACACCGGGGAGCTGTTTTTT	CASRDTGTGNTGELFF
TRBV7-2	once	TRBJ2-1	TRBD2	TGTGCCAGCGGGAGGGCTGGATTGAATGAGCAGTTCTTC	CASGRAGLNEQFF